A selection of T cell receptor beta chains follows, all from one sample in a study of T cell responses to AZD1222 COVID-19 vaccine. The data were produced by immunoSEQ multiplex PCR, yet TCRdb's version contains in-frame clones alone and is incomplete. The sample lists tens of thousands of clones; around four fifths were seen once. The material sequenced was peripheral blood, taken 28 days after the second AZD1222 dose. These receptors were taken from an adult who received the AZD1222 COVID-19 vaccine. Both conserved end residues are part of each CDR3. Fields, in order: V gene, J gene, D gene, clone size, CDR3 protein, CDR3 DNA. The D gene is left open where the match is weak. Clone size is stated in some rows and not others, as once, few, many or a class when expanded.

TRBV5-1	TRBJ2-7	TRBD1	-	CASSLLPDRVSYEQYF	TGCGCCAGCAGCTTGCTTCCGGACAGGGTCTCCTACGAGCAGTACTTC
TRBV4-3	TRBJ1-6	TRBD1	-	CASSPTGENNSPLHF	TGCGCCAGCAGCCCTACAGGGGAGAATAATTCACCCCTCCACTTT
TRBV5-4	TRBJ2-3	-	-	CASSTSTDTQYF	TGTGCCAGCAGTACTAGTACAGATACGCAGTATTTT
TRBV5-4	TRBJ2-3	-	-	CASSLAGTPDTQYF	TGTGCCAGCAGCTTGGCGGGGACCCCAGATACGCAGTATTTT
TRBV19	TRBJ2-7	-	many	CASSIGVDGYEQYF	TGTGCCAGTAGTATAGGGGTCGACGGTTACGAGCAGTACTTC
TRBV28	TRBJ1-2	-	-	CASSPGLVYTF	TGTGCCAGCAGTCCAGGGCTGGTCTACACCTTC
TRBV15	TRBJ1-2	-	few	CATSRDKTRGGETF	TGTGCCACCAGCAGAGATAAGACTCGCGGTGGTGAGACCTTC
TRBV3-1/TRBV3-2	TRBJ1-4	-	-	CASSLGGSPNEKLFF	TGTGCCAGCAGCCTGGGGGGCAGCCCTAATGAAAAACTGTTTTTT
TRBV18	TRBJ2-1	TRBD2	-	CASSPPGLDPEQFF	TGTGCCAGCTCACCCCCGGGACTAGATCCTGAGCAGTTCTTC
TRBV27	TRBJ2-7	-	-	CASRRTAYEQYF	TGTGCCAGCAGGCGGACGGCGTACGAGCAGTACTTC
TRBV6-1	TRBJ1-1	TRBD1	-	CASSEYQGGLTEAFF	TGTGCCAGCAGTGAATACCAGGGGGGACTCACTGAAGCTTTCTTT
TRBV5-6	TRBJ2-7	TRBD2	few	CASSLRVAGGRYEQYF	TGTGCCAGCAGCTTGAGGGTAGCGGGAGGACGCTACGAGCAGTACTTC